Listed below are T cell receptor beta chains from one sample, sequenced in a study of T cell changes during pregnancy in multiple sclerosis. Sequencing was performed with immunoSEQ multiplex PCR; in TCRdb, only in-frame clones are kept and a portion is missing. The sample has 95,000 to 150,000 clones, approximately 93% seen once. Sequencing used peripheral blood, obtained before pregnancy. The receptor source for this set is a female donor with multiple sclerosis, enrolled in a pregnancy study. Each CDR3 is given with its conserved first and last residue. D genes are given only for firm matches. Clone size, where shown, is once, few, many, or a class for clones that have expanded.

v_call	clone_size	j_call	d_call	cdr3_nt	cdr3_aa
TRBV14	NA	TRBJ1-1	TRBD1	TGTGCCAGCAGTCGGACAGGGGCGTACATGAACACTGAAGCTTTCTTT	CASSRTGAYMNTEAFF
TRBV2	NA	TRBJ2-1	TRBD1	TGTGCCAGCAGGTGGTTGATAAGCCGACAGGGACCCTACAATGAGCAGTTCTTC	CASRWLISRQGPYNEQFF
TRBV30	NA	TRBJ1-1	TRBD1	TGTGCCTGGAGTGTACGCAGGGGGGACACTGAAGCTTTCTTT	CAWSVRRGDTEAFF
TRBV10-3	once	TRBJ1-2	TRBD1	TGTGCCATCAGGGACAGGACCACCTATGGCTACACCTTC	CAIRDRTTYGYTF
TRBV9	NA	TRBJ1-1	NA	TGTTGGGGGGGGCGGCCCATGAACACTGAAGCTTTCTTT	CWGGRPMNTEAFF
TRBV7-8	NA	TRBJ2-1	TRBD2	TGTGCCAGCAGCTACCCCCGACTAGCGGGAGGAAATGAGCAGTTCTTC	CASSYPRLAGGNEQFF
TRBV27	NA	TRBJ2-1	NA	TGTGCCAGCTCCCCCAGGGCAGGGCACAATGAGCAGTTCTTC	CASSPRAGHNEQFF
TRBV30	NA	TRBJ1-6	TRBD1	TGTGCCTGGAGAGTACAGGGGGCGCCTTCACCCCTCCACTTT	CAWRVQGAPSPLHF
TRBV23-1	NA	TRBJ2-7	NA	TGCGCCAGCAGTCAAACCCCCCGTCAGGGGAAATTTTCCTACGAGCAGTACTTC	CASSQTPRQGKFSYEQYF
TRBV6-1	NA	TRBJ1-1	TRBD1	TGTGCCAGCAGGCTGGGGGGGACAGGGCCCACTGAAGCTTTCTTT	CASRLGGTGPTEAFF
TRBV6-6	NA	TRBJ1-1	NA	TGTGCCAGCAGTCGTGGACCAGGAGGAGAAGCTTTCTTT	CASSRGPGGEAFF
TRBV7-9	NA	TRBJ1-5	NA	TGTGCCAGCAGCTTAGGTGGGGCAGGGAATCAGCCCCAGCATTTT	CASSLGGAGNQPQHF
TRBV5-5	NA	TRBJ2-5	NA	TGTGCCAGCAGCTTCCCATTGCCGCCCTCGGGCGGGGAGACCCAGTACTTC	CASSFPLPPSGGETQYF
TRBV28	NA	TRBJ1-1	NA	TGTGCCAGCAGTCCCCCGGGGAGAAGAGGAGCTTTCTTT	CASSPPGRRGAFF
TRBV6-5	NA	TRBJ2-2	TRBD1	TGTGCCAGCAAGTGGGGACAGGGGGACACCGGGGAGCTGTTTTTT	CASKWGQGDTGELFF
TRBV6-1	NA	TRBJ1-5	NA	TGTGCCAGCATCCCGAACAGGGGCAATCAGCCCCAGCATTTT	CASIPNRGNQPQHF
TRBV18	NA	TRBJ2-5	TRBD2	TGTGCCAGCTCATCGTGGACTAGCGACCAAGAGACCCAGTACTTC	CASSSWTSDQETQYF
TRBV27	NA	TRBJ2-2	TRBD2	TGTGCCAGCAGTTTATCTGGGGCGGGGGGGCGAACCGGGGAGCTGTTTTTT	CASSLSGAGGRTGELFF
TRBV9	NA	TRBJ1-2	NA	TGTGCCAGCAGCCTAGGACAGAGCTATGGCTACACCTTC	CASSLGQSYGYTF
TRBV7-8	NA	TRBJ2-1	NA	TGTGCCAGCAGCCCTGCTGCGGCCAACTCCTACAATGAGCAGTTCTTC	CASSPAAANSYNEQFF
TRBV6-6	NA	TRBJ1-1	NA	TGTGCCAGCACCCGGTTGAGGGCCGAACAGGGCACTGAAGCTTTCTTT	CASTRLRAEQGTEAFF
TRBV7-6	NA	TRBJ2-7	TRBD2	TGTGCCAGCAGCCCAAGTACTAGCGGGGGATTCTACGAGCAGTACTTC	CASSPSTSGGFYEQYF
TRBV27	NA	TRBJ2-3	TRBD1	TGTGCCAGCAGCCGGACAGGGGGCCAGGATACGCAGTATTTT	CASSRTGGQDTQYF
TRBV6-1	NA	TRBJ2-1	TRBD1	TGTGCCAGCAGTGGGGCCCCCGGGACAGAGAGTTACAATGAGCAGTTCTTC	CASSGAPGTESYNEQFF
TRBV27	NA	TRBJ1-4	TRBD1	TGTGCCAGCAGAAGGACAGGGGTAAGGGGTTCTATTGGAAAACTGTTTTTT	CASRRTGVRGSIGKLFF
TRBV5-5	NA	TRBJ1-6	TRBD1	TGTGCCAGCAGGCGATTGACAGGGGCAGCTACGAATTCACCCCTCCACTTT	CASRRLTGAATNSPLHF
TRBV5-4	NA	TRBJ2-5	TRBD2	TGTGCCAGCAGCGGAAGAACTAGCGGCCGAGGGGAGACCCAGTACTTC	CASSGRTSGRGETQYF
TRBV5-6	NA	TRBJ1-4	TRBD1	TGTGCCAGCAGCAGGGACAGGAATAATGAAAAACTGTTTTTT	CASSRDRNNEKLFF
TRBV7-9	NA	TRBJ2-5	NA	TGTGCCAGCAGCTTATTCAGTCGCAGAAATAACGAAGAGACCCAGTACTTC	CASSLFSRRNNEETQYF
TRBV5-1	NA	TRBJ1-1	NA	TGCGCCAGCAGCTTGGTGGGGGCCACTGAAGCTTTCTTT	CASSLVGATEAFF
TRBV19	NA	TRBJ2-5	TRBD2	TGTGCCAGTAGTCCCCGAGGTAGCGGGGGACTCCGCGAGACCCAGTACTTC	CASSPRGSGGLRETQYF
TRBV28	NA	TRBJ2-7	TRBD1	TGTGCCAGCAGGGGGGACAGGGGTAGCGGCGAGCAGTACTTC	CASRGDRGSGEQYF
TRBV14	NA	TRBJ1-2	TRBD1	TGTGCCAGCAGACTTACTGGGACAGGGGGCCACTATGGCTACACCTTC	CASRLTGTGGHYGYTF
TRBV7-8	NA	TRBJ1-6	TRBD1	TGTGCCAGCAGCCTCAGGGGGCAAAATTCACCCCTCCACTTT	CASSLRGQNSPLHF
TRBV28	NA	TRBJ2-1	TRBD2	TGTGCCAGCAGTTCTAGCGGGGGGGACCCATACAATGAGCAGTTCTTC	CASSSSGGDPYNEQFF
TRBV27	NA	TRBJ1-1	TRBD1	TGTGCCAGCAGTTTATTGGGACAGGGGGTGAACACTGAAGCTTTCTTT	CASSLLGQGVNTEAFF
TRBV4-1	NA	TRBJ1-5	NA	TGCGCCAGCAGCCAAGATGGAGTACAGCCCCAGCATTTT	CASSQDGVQPQHF
TRBV19	NA	TRBJ1-6	TRBD1	TGTGCCAGTAGGGACAGGGTGGTGTGGAGTTCACCCCTCCACTTT	CASRDRVVWSSPLHF
TRBV6-5	NA	TRBJ1-2	NA	TGTGCCAGCAGTCCAACTAACTATGGCTACACCTTC	CASSPTNYGYTF
TRBV4-1	NA	TRBJ2-5	TRBD2	TGCGCCAGCAGCCAAGTGGCTAGCGGGGAGGAGACCCAGTACTTC	CASSQVASGEETQYF
TRBV6-1	NA	TRBJ1-2	TRBD1	TGTGCCAGCAGTCACCGGGACAGGGGGCAGGTTGGCTACACCTTC	CASSHRDRGQVGYTF
TRBV29-1	NA	TRBJ2-5	NA	TGCAGCGACGGAGGGATACAGGGGTCTGGGGAGACCCAGTACTTC	CSDGGIQGSGETQYF
TRBV4-2	NA	TRBJ2-2	TRBD1	TGTGCCAGCAGCCGACCTCGACAGGGCACCGGGGAGCTGTTTTTT	CASSRPRQGTGELFF
TRBV6-1	NA	TRBJ1-3	NA	TGTGCCAGCAGAAGGGGTTCTGGAAACACCATATATTTT	CASRRGSGNTIYF
TRBV11-2	NA	TRBJ1-1	NA	TGTGCCAGCAGCTTAAGTCGGGGCACTGAAGCTTTCTTT	CASSLSRGTEAFF
TRBV27	NA	TRBJ2-4	TRBD1	TGTGCCAGCAGTTTAATCCAGGGGGACATTCAGTACTTC	CASSLIQGDIQYF
TRBV4-1	NA	TRBJ1-2	NA	TGCGCCAGCAGCCAAGTGGCGGGGAACTATGGCTACACCTTC	CASSQVAGNYGYTF
TRBV11-1	NA	TRBJ1-2	NA	TGTGCCAGCAGCGGCGGAGTCTATGGCTACACCTTC	CASSGGVYGYTF
TRBV7-6	NA	TRBJ2-1	TRBD2	TGTGCCAGCAGCCACGGGACTAGAAGGGCGTATGAGCAGTTCTTC	CASSHGTRRAYEQFF
TRBV6-5	NA	TRBJ2-1	TRBD2	TGTGCCGTGGGACTAGCGGGCTACAATGAGCAGTTCTTC	CAVGLAGYNEQFF
TRBV9	once	TRBJ2-1	TRBD2	TGTGCCAGCAGCTCCAGCGGACTAGCGGGTTACAATGAGCAGTTCTTC	CASSSSGLAGYNEQFF
TRBV28	NA	TRBJ2-7	NA	TGTGCCAGCAGTCAAGACATTGACGAGCAGTACTTC	CASSQDIDEQYF
TRBV30	NA	TRBJ1-2	NA	TGTGCCTGGATGGTCAGGGCGACCGGCTATGGCTACACCTTC	CAWMVRATGYGYTF